This is a list of T cell receptor beta chains from one sample in a study of blood T cell repertoires in COVID-19. Clones were sequenced by immunoSEQ multiplex PCR, and TCRdb holds only the in-frame ones, with some missing. The table has approximately 140,000 clones, over 60% seen once. The specimen sequenced was peripheral blood. The source is a man older than 75 with acute or convalescent COVID-19. The conserved cysteine and the conserved F or W are not part of the CDR3 here. The D gene is left open where the match is weak. Clone size is stated in some rows and not others, as once, few, many or a class when expanded.

V,size,D,CDR3
TRBV7-2,-,-,ASSLLRGAGVDTQY
TRBV18,-,-,ASSSRNEGVDPEAF
TRBV5-1,-,-,ASSLFTGGAGTQY
TRBV11-2,-,-,ASSLEDYTDTQY
TRBV30,once,TRBD1,AWKGQPQSTDTQY
TRBV11-2,-,TRBD2,ASSLWLGRGATYEQY
TRBV5-6,once,TRBD2,ASSPGGIYEQY
TRBV20-1,-,-,SAPGVTEAF
TRBV4-1,-,TRBD1,ASSQGGPGQANEKLF
TRBV5-5,-,-,ASSLASDEKLF
TRBV5-1,-,TRBD2,ASSPLTSGVGNEQY
TRBV5-5,-,-,ASSFDRRLETQY
TRBV6-2/TRBV6-3,-,TRBD1,ASSPGTGAIPYQETQY
TRBV18,many,-,ASSPPEQAGNTIY
TRBV15,-,-,ATSGRGDYGYT
TRBV21-1,-,-,ASSKGWDREIYGYT
TRBV28,-,-,ASSSDSNYGYT
TRBV5-1,-,-,ASSLGSRAVNYGYT
TRBV28,-,-,ASSFVRDSSSYNEQF
TRBV3-1/TRBV3-2,-,TRBD2,ASSQELAGTGELF
TRBV19,-,-,ASSTQWTSGVYGYT
TRBV11-3,-,TRBD2,ASSLGGGSSYEQY
TRBV2,-,TRBD2,ASGPSGKPTDTQY
TRBV7-3,-,-,ASSLMRLDTQY